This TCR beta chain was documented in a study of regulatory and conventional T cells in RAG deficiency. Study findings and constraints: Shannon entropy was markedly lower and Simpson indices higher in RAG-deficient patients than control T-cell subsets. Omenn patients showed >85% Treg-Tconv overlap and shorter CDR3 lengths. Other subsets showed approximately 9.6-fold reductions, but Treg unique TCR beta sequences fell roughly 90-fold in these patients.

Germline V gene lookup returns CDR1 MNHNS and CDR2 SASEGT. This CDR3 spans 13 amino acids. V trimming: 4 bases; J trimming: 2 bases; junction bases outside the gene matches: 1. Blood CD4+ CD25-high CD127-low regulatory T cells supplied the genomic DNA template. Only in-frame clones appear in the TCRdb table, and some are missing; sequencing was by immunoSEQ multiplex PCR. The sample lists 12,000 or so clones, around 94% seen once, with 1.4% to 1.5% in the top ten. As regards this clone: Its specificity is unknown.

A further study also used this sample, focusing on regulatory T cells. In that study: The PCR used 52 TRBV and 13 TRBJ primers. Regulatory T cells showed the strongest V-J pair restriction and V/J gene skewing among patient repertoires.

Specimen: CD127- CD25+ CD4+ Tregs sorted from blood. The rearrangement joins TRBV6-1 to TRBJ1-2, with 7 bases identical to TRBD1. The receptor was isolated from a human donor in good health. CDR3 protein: CASSAGQNYGYTF. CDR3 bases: TGTGCCAGCAGTGCGGGACAGAACTATGGCTACACCTTC.